The present TCR beta chain was sequenced within a study of blood T cell repertoires in COVID-19. Study information: PBMCs, B-cell-depleted T cells, or T cells provided the cDNA or gDNA that made up the material.

Cohorts were based on clinical histories the participants reported. Here immunoSEQ multiplex PCR was the method, and the copy in TCRdb shows in-frame clones only, minus some. The profile shows about 270,000 clones, about nine tenths of them singletons. The CDR3 totals 14 residues. Losses at the gene ends were 5 bases for V and 0 bases for J; bases not matched to a gene: 4. CDR1 is SGHNT, CDR2 YENEEA, per germline. With regard to this clone: Other nucleotide sequences in the sample specify the same CDR3.

The source is a woman aged 25-40 years with acute COVID-19. Sequenced: PBMCs or T cells enriched from blood (not recorded which). The V and J genes are TRBV11-3 and TRBJ2-7, with 7 bases aligning to TRBD1. In DNA form, the CDR3 reads TGTGCCAGCAGCCCACGGGACAGCTCCTACGAGCAGTACTTC. Translation: CASSPRDSSYEQYF.